Listed here are 9 T cell receptor beta chains from one sample, sequenced in a study of T cells in Graves' hyperthyroidism and ophthalmopathy. There were TCR beta CDR3 regions amplified from RNA transcripts. First-round RT-PCR targeting the TCR CDR3 was performed with the HTBI primer set. Using its own MiXCR run on the multiplex PCR reads, TCRdb lists one record per CDR3 protein. Among 600,000 to 650,000 distinct CDR3 sequences, around 21% were seen once, and the ten largest hold roughly 30%. The sequenced sample was blood. The origin of the receptors is a man younger than 40 with Graves' ophthalmopathy.

This clonotype was counted many times. The chain recombines TRBV20-1 with TRBJ2-7; the match to TRBD1 covers 8 bases. Looked up from germline, CDR1 is DFQATT and CDR2 is SNEGSKA (reference sequence). V dropped 5 bases and J dropped 3; count of bases not matched to a gene: 9. There are 14 residues in the CDR3. The DNA of the CDR3 is TGCAGTGCTTTGGACAGGGAGGCGATCTACGAGCAGTACTTC. It specifies CSALDREAIYEQYF.

The genes are TRBV27 and TRBJ2-7, with 7 positions matching TRBD2. Germline V gene sequence: CDR1 MNHEY, CDR2 SMNVEV (reference sequence). With 3 bases clipped from V and 3 bases from J, the junction kept 5 bases outside the gene matches. The CDR3 runs 14 residues. The CDR3 loop reads CASSFSGVGYEQYF. CDR3 coding DNA: TGTGCCAGCAGTTTCAGCGGGGTTGGCTACGAGCAGTACTTC.

Only a few counts were recorded for this clonotype. The chain employs TRBV6-2 or TRBV6-3 and TRBJ2-1; 8 bases fit TRBD2. CDR1 and CDR2 from the germline V gene are MNHEY and SVGEGT. The CDR3 has 16 amino acids. V was clipped by 2 bases and J by 3 bases; unmatched bases: 6. CDR3 DNA sequence: TGTGCCAGCAGTTACCTGGCTAGCGGGTACTACAATGAGCAGTTCTTC. Encoded protein: CASSYLASGYYNEQFF.

V usage is TRBV20-1 and J usage is TRBJ2-5; TRBD1 might be the D (5 bases). The CDR3 consists of 14 residues. Trimming shortened V by 2 bases and J by 1 base, and 11 bases separated the two germline ends. Germline V CDR1 and CDR2: DFQATT, SNEGSKA (reference sequence). The CDR3 region has the DNA TGCAGTGCTAGACAGGGCAGCCTCCAAGAGACCCAGTACTTC. Translated: CSARQGSLQETQYF.

In DNA form, the CDR3 reads TGTGCCAGCAGCTCCACCCTCGACAGGGACTTTGACGAGCAGTACTTC. This encodes CASSSTLDRDFDEQYF. The chain carries TRBV11-2 and TRBJ2-7; tentatively, D is TRBD1 (7 bases). The CDR3 is made up of 16 amino acids. CDR1 and CDR2 from the germline V gene are SGHAT and FQNNGV. Trimming left V 4 bases short and J 5 bases short, with 21 bases between.

V gene TRBV4-1 combines with J gene TRBJ2-1, with D maybe TRBD1 (5 bases). The germline V gene encodes CDR1 MGHRA and CDR2 YSYEKL. V gave up 0 bases and J gave up 12 bases, with 21 bases separating them. The CDR3 has 16 residues. The CDR3 reads CASSQEQAAGIRSQFF. The CDR3 bases are TGCGCCAGCAGCCAAGAACAGGCTGCTGGAATCCGATCGCAGTTCTTC.

This chain connects TRBV6-5 to TRBJ2-1; D gene uncertain. Per the germline V gene, CDR1 is MNHEY and CDR2 is SVGAGI. The V and J ends lost 4 bases and 4 bases respectively, with 14 bases between them. This CDR3 is 15 amino acids long. CDR3 nucleotides: TGTGCCAGCAGTTTTTCATCGAACGGGTACAATGAGCAGTTCTTC. Amino acid sequence: CASSFSSNGYNEQFF.

As regards this clonotype: This may come from a read error, since a much larger clone is one base off. The rearrangement joins TRBV10-3 to TRBJ2-1; 12 bases are shared with TRBD2. This CDR3 comprises 14 residues. Germline-derived CDR1 and CDR2 are ENHRY and SYGVKD. J was trimmed by 10 bases and V by 11 bases; bases with no gene match: 12. The CDR3 DNA reads as TGTGCCCAGGAAAGACTAGCGGGAGTAATGGAGCAGTTCTTC. This codes for CAQERLAGVMEQFF.

This clonotype has at least ten counts. The chain recombines TRBV5-1 with TRBJ2-1, with 7 bases matching TRBD2. CDR1 is SGHRS and CDR2 is YFSETQ in the germline V gene. There are 16 residues in the CDR3. Germline trimming cut 4 bases from V and 5 bases from J; bases unmatched to any gene: 12. Here the CDR3 DNA reads TGCGCCAGCAGCGACGGGATGGGGCGGGGGAACAATGAGCAGTTCTTC. It specifies CASSDGMGRGNNEQFF.